This entry concerns a single T cell receptor beta chain. This specimen comes from a study of neoadjuvant anti-PD-1 for oral cavity cancer. Described time point: after neoadjuvant nivolumab, at surgical resection. Germline CDR1 is MGHRA and CDR2 is YSYEKL. The germline V and J ends were trimmed by 0 bases and 1 base, with 7 bases remaining between them. The CDR3 runs 15 residues. Data came from immunoSEQ multiplex PCR; TCRdb stores just in-frame clones and leaves some out. Of thousands of clones listed, 70% are singletons. The clonotype originates from a person between 35 and 79 years old with oral cavity squamous cell carcinoma. Sequenced here: PBMCs, sampled after nivolumab (anti-PD-1) treatment. The chain links TRBV4-1 to TRBJ1-5; D gene ambiguous. CDR3 region: CASSQDLSSNQPQHF. The CDR3 DNA is TGCGCCAGCAGCCAAGATCTTAGCAGCAATCAGCCCCAGCATTTT.